The 30 T cell receptor beta chains given below trace back to one sample, sequenced in a study of blood T cell repertoires in COVID-19. Generated by immunoSEQ multiplex PCR, the TCRdb table keeps only in-frame clones and is missing some. The table has fewer than 90,000 clones, nearly 95% seen once. Source material: peripheral blood. The receptors shown here come from a human donor with active COVID-19. The donor label of this sample is uncertain.

This CDR3 is CASSDGTRGYSNQPQHF. For the CDR3, the DNA is TGTGCCAGCAGTGATGGGACCCGGGGGTATAGCAATCAGCCCCAGCATTTT. The gene calls are TRBV5-6 and TRBJ1-5; D might be TRBD1 (5 bases). With 5 bases removed from V and 0 bases from J, the gap between germline ends came to 18 bases. Germline CDR1 reads SGHDT; CDR2 reads YYEEEE. The CDR3 extends over 17 amino acids.

This CDR3 reads CASSRIQGTEAFF. DNA for the CDR3: TGTGCCAGCAGCCGCATACAGGGGACTGAAGCTTTCTTT. The V gene is TRBV6-5, the J gene TRBJ1-1; TRBD1 matches 7 bases. Trimming at V came to 6 bases and at J to 5 bases, leaving 6 bases not matched to a gene. The germline V gene has CDR1 MNHEY and CDR2 SVGAGI. The length of the CDR3 is 13 residues.

The chain has TRBV18 and TRBJ1-3, with a possible D match to TRBD1 (6 bases). This CDR3 is 15 amino acids long. V shed 1 base and J shed 2 bases, with 9 bases lying between them. Looked up from germline, CDR1 is KGHSH and CDR2 is LQKENI. In DNA, the CDR3 is TGTGCCAGCTCACCACGGACAGTAGCTGGAAACACCATATATTTT. As protein: CASSPRTVAGNTIYF.

The chain couples TRBV28 to TRBJ2-1; 10 nucleotides align to TRBD2. V was clipped by 8 bases and J by 2 bases; unmatched bases: 6. Per germline, CDR1 MDHEN and CDR2 SYDVKM. CDR3 size: 15 residues. CDR3 sequence: CASRSGRVPYNEQFF. In DNA form, the CDR3 reads TGTGCCAGCCGGAGCGGGAGGGTCCCCTACAATGAGCAGTTCTTC.

The DNA for the CDR3 is TGTGCCAGCAGCTTGGCCGGGAACACCGGGGAGCTGTTTTTT. It encodes CASSLAGNTGELFF. This chain joins TRBV5-4 and TRBJ2-2; D uncertain. Germline V gene sequence: CDR1 SGHNT, CDR2 YYREEE (reference sequence). V dropped 0 bases and J dropped 1 base, with 4 bases sitting between them. The CDR3 loop spans 14 amino acids.

The chain couples TRBV7-2 to TRBJ1-1, with D perhaps TRBD1 (5 bases). Germline V CDR1 and CDR2: SGHTA, FQGNSA. This CDR3 region has 15 residues. V dropped 2 bases and J dropped 2 bases, with 12 bases sitting between them. CDR3 DNA: TGTGCCAGCAGCTTACGGGGGGACCCCAACACTGAAGCTTTCTTT. Encoded protein: CASSLRGDPNTEAFF. Drawing the rest from reference TRBV7-2 and TRBJ1-1, the complete variable domain is GAGVSQSPSNKVTEKGKDVELRCDPISGHTALYWYRQSLGQGLEFLIYFQGNSAPDKSGLPSDRFSAERTGGSVSTLTIQRTQQEDSAVYLCASSLRGDPNTEAFFGQGTRLTVV.

V usage is TRBV18 and J usage is TRBJ2-2, with 10 bases matching TRBD1. V was clipped by 2 bases and J by 0 bases; unmatched bases: 6. Germline CDR1 is KGHSH and CDR2 is LQKENI. CDR3 length: 18 residues. CDR3 sequence (DNA): TGTGCCAGCTCACCAAGGGGACAGGGGCTCGCGAACACCGGGGAGCTGTTTTTT. Translation: CASSPRGQGLANTGELFF.

The chain combines TRBV6-5 with TRBJ2-5, with TRBD2 identical over 7 bases. The trim removed 7 bases at V and 5 bases at J, leaving 7 bases unmatched. The germline V gene has CDR1 MNHEY and CDR2 SVGAGI. The CDR3 runs to 13 residues. The CDR3 coding sequence is TGTGCCAGCACCCCTAGCGGTATTGAGACCCAGTACTTC. Translation: CASTPSGIETQYF.

The rearrangement joins TRBV4-1 to TRBJ2-1, with TRBD1 matching 10 bases. This CDR3 spans 13 amino acids. The V gene end was trimmed by 9 bases and the J gene end by 5 bases; junction bases not matched to a gene: 4. Germline CDR1 is MGHRA and CDR2 is YSYEKL. The CDR3 sequence: CARGQGGDNEQFF. In DNA form, the CDR3 reads TGCGCCAGAGGACAGGGGGGAGACAATGAGCAGTTCTTC.

The chain has TRBV10-3 and TRBJ2-1; TRBD2 agrees at 7 bases. Germline assignment: CDR1 ENHRY and CDR2 SYGVKD. The CDR3 spans 17 residues. After removal of 0 bases from V and 1 base from J, the junction contained 6 bases not matched to a gene. The CDR3 sequence: CAISESTAAGSYNEQFF. In DNA form, the CDR3 reads TGTGCCATCAGTGAGTCGACTGCAGCGGGATCCTACAATGAGCAGTTCTTC.

The V gene is TRBV24-1, the J gene TRBJ1-2; perhaps TRBD1 as D (5 bases). Germline CDR1 is KGHDR and CDR2 is SFDVKD. There are 14 residues in the CDR3. V shed 4 bases and J shed 5 bases, with 13 bases lying between them. This CDR3 reads CATSDQGQSYGYTF. CDR3 bases: TGTGCCACCAGTGACCAGGGTCAGTCTTATGGCTACACCTTC.

V is TRBV6-5 and J is TRBJ2-7, with 8 bases aligning to TRBD2. Per germline, CDR1 MNHEY and CDR2 SVGAGI. Germline trimming cut 4 bases from V and 0 bases from J; bases unmatched to any gene: 5. This CDR3 contains 15 residues. The CDR3 DNA reads TGTGCCAGCAGTTCTGGGGCGGGGGGCTCCTACGAGCAGTACTTC. It is translated as CASSSGAGGSYEQYF.

J is TRBJ2-3 and V is TRBV7-9; D gene ambiguous. CDR1 is SEHNR and CDR2 is FQNEAQ in the germline V gene (reference sequence). This CDR3 region has 14 residues. V lost 0 bases and J lost 6, with 10 bases in between. The CDR3: CASSLAPSQDTQYF. CDR3 bases: TGTGCCAGCAGCTTAGCGCCCTCCCAGGATACGCAGTATTTT.

The chain uses TRBV6-6 and TRBJ2-3; TRBD2 is a possible D gene (5 bases). Trimming cost V 6 bases and J 4 bases, with 14 bases left between them. Germline assignment: CDR1 MNHNY and CDR2 SVGAGI (reference sequence). The CDR3 length is 14 residues. The CDR3 here is CASRGPAGPDTQYF. The CDR3 bases are TGTGCCAGCAGAGGGCCCGCGGGCCCAGATACGCAGTATTTT.

J is TRBJ1-2 and V is TRBV2, with TRBD1 identical over 9 bases. The junction had 8 bases not matched to a gene; V was cut back by 7 bases and J by 11 bases. CDR3 size: 12 residues. CDR1 is SNHLY, CDR2 FYNNEI, per germline. The CDR3 region is CASTPGQGGYTF. CDR3 in DNA: TGTGCCAGCACCCCGGGACAGGGAGGTTACACCTTC.

The chain employs TRBV9 and TRBJ2-7; TRBD2 aligns across 13 bases. The CDR3 length is 16 residues. CDR1 SGDLS and CDR2 YYNGEE come from the germline V gene. V dropped 0 bases and J dropped 7; count of bases not matched to a gene: 7. Here the CDR3 reads CASSVGGTSGKGEQYF. The CDR3, as DNA: TGTGCCAGCAGCGTAGGCGGGACTAGCGGGAAGGGGGAGCAGTACTTC.

The V gene is TRBV6-5, the J gene TRBJ1-5; a weak D match, TRBD1 (5 bases). Germline CDR1 and CDR2: MNHEY and SVGAGI. The CDR3 is 14 amino acids. V dropped 5 bases and J dropped 4 bases, with 12 bases sitting between them. The CDR3 nucleotides are TGTGCCAGCAGTCTCGACAGTACTAATCAGCCCCAGCATTTT. Translation: CASSLDSTNQPQHF.

Concerning this clone: This sample includes further DNA sequences coding for the same CDR3. V and J are TRBV18 and TRBJ2-7, with 7 positions matching TRBD1. CDR3 size: 14 residues. Trimming cost V 2 bases and J 2 bases; bases outside gene matches: 3. Germline assignment: CDR1 KGHSH and CDR2 LQKENI. The CDR3 protein is CASSPTTGAYEQYF. The CDR3 DNA reads TGTGCCAGCTCACCAACCACAGGGGCCTACGAGCAGTACTTC.

This chain connects TRBV6-5 to TRBJ1-1; D may be TRBD1 (5 bases). V lost 6 bases and J lost 1, with 9 bases in between. CDR1 and CDR2 (germline): MNHEY, SVGAGI. The CDR3 runs 13 residues. This chain's CDR3 is CASSITGNTEAFF. For the CDR3, the DNA is TGTGCCAGCAGCATAACAGGGAACACTGAAGCTTTCTTT.

The gene calls are TRBV6-5 and TRBJ2-6, with D maybe TRBD1 (5 bases). CDR1 and CDR2 (germline): MNHEY, SVGAGI. This CDR3 is 15 amino acids long. Trimming took off 6 bases at V and 0 bases at J, with 9 bases between the two ends. CDR3 DNA sequence: TGTGCCAGCAGGAGCAGGGACTCTGGGGCCAACGTCCTGACTTTC. Translated, it gives CASRSRDSGANVLTF.

The rearrangement links TRBV5-1 to TRBJ2-3, with D tentatively TRBD1 (6 bases). Germline lookup yields CDR1 SGHRS and CDR2 YFSETQ. The CDR3 extends over 15 amino acids. V was trimmed by 4 bases and J by 1 base, leaving 13 bases between them. CDR3 sequence reads: CASSIRGPGTDTQYF. In DNA, the CDR3 is TGCGCCAGCAGCATCAGGGGTCCTGGCACAGATACGCAGTATTTT.

The CDR3 sequence is CASTTRGLRGEKLFF. The CDR3 nucleotides read TGTGCCAGCACTACGAGGGGACTCCGCGGTGAAAAACTGTTTTTT. The rearrangement links TRBV2 to TRBJ1-4, with D possibly being TRBD1 (5 bases). CDR1 and CDR2 from the germline V gene are SNHLY and FYNNEI. This CDR3 contains 15 residues. Trimming pared 7 bases from V and 7 bases from J, leaving 19 bases between.

This clone was recorded only once. V is TRBV11-2 and J is TRBJ1-1; no clear D gene. This CDR3 has 14 residues. The germline V gene has CDR1 SGHAT and CDR2 FQNNGV. V lost 1 base to trimming and J lost 6 bases, with 12 bases between them. The CDR3 loop reads CASSLVPGRAEAFF. The CDR3 DNA is TGTGCCAGCAGCTTAGTTCCGGGGAGGGCTGAAGCTTTCTTT. Using reference TRBV11-2 and TRBJ1-1 for the parts outside the CDR3, the full variable domain is EAGVAQSPRYKIIEKRQSVAFWCNPISGHATLYWYQQILGQGPKLLIQFQNNGVVDDSQLPKDRFSAERLKGVDSTLKIQPAKLEDSAVYLCASSLVPGRAEAFFGQGTRLTVV.

The chain couples TRBV6-6 to TRBJ2-1; D unresolved. The CDR3 covers 14 residues. The germline CDR1 and CDR2 sequences are MNHNY and SVGAGI (reference sequence). The V gene lost 2 bases and the J gene lost 6 bases, with 11 bases spanning the gap. CDR3 DNA: TGTGCCAGCAGTTACGGTATTACTTCCAATGAGCAGTTCTTC. Protein sequence: CASSYGITSNEQFF.

The V and J genes are TRBV5-1 and TRBJ2-7, with TRBD2 matching 14 bases. CDR1 is SGHRS and CDR2 is YFSETQ in the germline V gene. Unmatched junction bases numbered 12, after V lost 3 bases and J lost 4 bases. The CDR3 extends over 18 amino acids. The CDR3 nucleotides read TGCGCCAGCAGCTGGGGTCTGGGACTAGCGGGGGAGAAATACGAGCAGTACTTC. Amino acids: CASSWGLGLAGEKYEQYF.

The chain links TRBV7-9 to TRBJ2-7; the match to TRBD1 covers 11 bases. This CDR3 is built from 14 residues. Per the germline V gene, CDR1 is SEHNR and CDR2 is FQNEAQ (reference sequence). The J segment lost 3 bases and the V segment lost 5 bases, leaving 3 bases of the junction unmatched. The CDR3 DNA follows: TGTGCCAGCAGCCGAGGGACAGGGGGCTACGAGCAGTACTTC. Encoded protein: CASSRGTGGYEQYF.

The chain couples TRBV28 to TRBJ2-7, with a possible D match to TRBD2 (6 bases). Per the germline V gene, CDR1 is MDHEN and CDR2 is SYDVKM. The CDR3 runs to 15 residues. V shed 4 bases and J shed 2 bases, with 15 bases lying between them. The CDR3 reads CASSSVGGTPYEQYF. The CDR3 DNA follows: TGTGCCAGCAGTTCAGTGGGAGGCACCCCCTACGAGCAGTACTTC.

This clone has just one count. The DNA of the CDR3 is TGTGCCAGCAGCCGGACAGGGTTTGGAGGCTACACCTTC. Protein product: CASSRTGFGGYTF. The chain uses TRBV7-6 and TRBJ1-2; 8 bases agree with TRBD1. Germline V gene lookup returns CDR1 SGHVS and CDR2 FNYEAQ. The CDR3 loop spans 13 amino acids. The ends lost 5 bases at V and 8 bases at J; junction bases unmatched: 7.

CDR3 in DNA: TGTGCCAGCAGTTACGAGGGCCCAACCTACAATGAGCAGTTCTTC. This codes for CASSYEGPTYNEQFF. V is TRBV6-5 and J is TRBJ2-1; D may be TRBD2 (5 bases). The CDR3 is made up of 15 amino acids. In germline, CDR1 is MNHEY, CDR2 SVGAGI. Trimming pared 2 bases from V and 2 bases from J, leaving 10 bases between.

CDR3 nucleotide sequence: TGTGCCAGCAGCGTAGGGACTAACAATGAGCAGTTCTTC. This codes for CASSVGTNNEQFF. The V and J genes are TRBV9 and TRBJ2-1; perhaps TRBD2 as D (6 bases). Trimming pared 0 bases from V and 5 bases from J, leaving 6 bases between. Looked up from germline, CDR1 is SGDLS and CDR2 is YYNGEE. This CDR3 has 13 amino acids.